The TCR beta chain described here comes from a study of T cells in Graves' hyperthyroidism and ophthalmopathy. Clinical symptoms, serum thyroxine, TRAb, thyroid ultrasound and orbital computed tomography established diagnosis. The V gene's germline CDR1 is MNHEY and CDR2 SMNVEV (reference sequence). V shed 3 bases, J shed 1 base, and the junction held 2 bases outside the gene matches. This CDR3 contains 16 residues. Many counts were recorded for this clonotype. Its antigen is not known. Study results and caveats: Most expanded thyroid clonotypes above 0.001 recurred in blood.

From RNA transcripts, TCR beta CDR3 regions were amplified. Carried out on the TCR CDR3, a first-round RT-PCR used the HTBI primer set. MiXCR, run by TCRdb on the multiplex PCR reads, gives a single entry per CDR3 protein. The repertoire holds roughly 240,000 distinct CDR3 sequences, with approximately 25% as singletons. The source is a middle-aged woman with Graves' ophthalmopathy. The sequenced sample consisted of blood. This sequence joins TRBV27 and TRBJ2-6, with 8 bases lining up with TRBD2. The CDR3 coding sequence is TGTGCCAGCAGTTTTTTAGCGGGGTCTGGGGCCAACGTCCTGACTTTC. As protein: CASSFLAGSGANVLTF.